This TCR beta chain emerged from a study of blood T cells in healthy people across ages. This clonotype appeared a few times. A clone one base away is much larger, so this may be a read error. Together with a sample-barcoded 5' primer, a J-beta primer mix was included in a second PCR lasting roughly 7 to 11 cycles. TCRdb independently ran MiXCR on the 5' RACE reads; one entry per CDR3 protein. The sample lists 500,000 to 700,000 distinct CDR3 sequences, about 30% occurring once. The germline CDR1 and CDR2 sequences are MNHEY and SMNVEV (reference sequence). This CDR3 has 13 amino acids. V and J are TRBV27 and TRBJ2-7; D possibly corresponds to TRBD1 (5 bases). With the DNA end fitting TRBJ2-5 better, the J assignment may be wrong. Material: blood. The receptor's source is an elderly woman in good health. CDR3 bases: TGTGACAGCAGTTTCGGGCAGGGTGAGACCCAGTACTTC. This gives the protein CDSSFGQGETQYF.